This paragraph reports one TCR beta chain. Its antigen is still unknown. Between the trimmed V and J ends, which lost 1 base and 0 bases, there was a span of 9 bases. This CDR3 is built from 16 residues. The V gene's germline CDR1 is LGHDT and CDR2 YNNKEL (reference sequence). The record originates from a study of T cell responses to AZD1222 COVID-19 vaccine. General study points: White British people made up most donors, females outnumbered males, and clonal diversity was possibly underestimated. AZD1222 recipients seropositive at baseline numbered only 5 or 6.

This table comes from immunoSEQ multiplex PCR, and its TCRdb copy is limited to in-frame clones, with some not included. Among fewer than 200,000 clones listed, roughly nine tenths were seen once. This chain joins TRBV3-1 (or the pseudogene TRBV3-2) and TRBJ1-4; D is uncertain. The sequence came from an adult who received the AZD1222 COVID-19 vaccine. The starting material was peripheral blood, obtained 28 days after the second AZD1222 dose. The CDR3 region is CASSQVIGTTNEKLFF. CDR3 nucleotides: TGTGCCAGCAGCCAAGTTATAGGGACAACTAATGAAAAACTGTTTTTT.